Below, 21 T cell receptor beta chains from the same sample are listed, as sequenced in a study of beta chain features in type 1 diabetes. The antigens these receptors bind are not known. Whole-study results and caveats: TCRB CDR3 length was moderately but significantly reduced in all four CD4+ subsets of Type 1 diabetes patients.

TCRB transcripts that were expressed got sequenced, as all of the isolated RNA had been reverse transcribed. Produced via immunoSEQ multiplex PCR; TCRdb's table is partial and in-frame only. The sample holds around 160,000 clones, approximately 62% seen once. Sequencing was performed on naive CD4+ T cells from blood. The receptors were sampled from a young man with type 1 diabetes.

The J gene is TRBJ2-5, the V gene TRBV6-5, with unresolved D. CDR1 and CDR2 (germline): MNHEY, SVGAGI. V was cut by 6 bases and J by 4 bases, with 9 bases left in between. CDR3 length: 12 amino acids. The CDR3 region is CASRARRETQYF. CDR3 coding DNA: TGTGCCAGCAGGGCTCGGAGAGAGACCCAGTACTTC.

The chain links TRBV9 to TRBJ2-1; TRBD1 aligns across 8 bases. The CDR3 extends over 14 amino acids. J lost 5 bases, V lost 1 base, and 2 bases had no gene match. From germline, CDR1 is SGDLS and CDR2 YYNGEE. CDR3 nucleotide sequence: TGTGCCAGCAGCGTAATGGGACAGGACAATGAGCAGTTCTTC. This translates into CASSVMGQDNEQFF.

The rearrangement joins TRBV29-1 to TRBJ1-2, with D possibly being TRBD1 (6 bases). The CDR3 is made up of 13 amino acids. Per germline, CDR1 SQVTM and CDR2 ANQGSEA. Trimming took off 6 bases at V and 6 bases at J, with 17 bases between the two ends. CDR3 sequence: CSVAIQGSHGYTF. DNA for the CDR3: TGCAGCGTGGCTATACAGGGAAGTCATGGCTACACCTTC.

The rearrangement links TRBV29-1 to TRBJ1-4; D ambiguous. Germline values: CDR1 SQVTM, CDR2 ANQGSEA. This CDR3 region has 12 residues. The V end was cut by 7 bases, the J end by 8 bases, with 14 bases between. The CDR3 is CSARDQEEKLFF. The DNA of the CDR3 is TGCAGCGCCCGGGATCAGGAGGAAAAACTGTTTTTT.

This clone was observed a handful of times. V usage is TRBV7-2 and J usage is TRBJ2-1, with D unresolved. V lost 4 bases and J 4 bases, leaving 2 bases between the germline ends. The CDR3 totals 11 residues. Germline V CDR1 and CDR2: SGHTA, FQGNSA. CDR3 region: CASSWYNEQFF. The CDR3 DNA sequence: TGTGCCAGCAGCTGGTACAATGAGCAGTTCTTC.

The CDR3 region has the DNA TGTGCCACCAGCAGAGTCCGGGGGTACACAGATACGCAGTATTTT. This codes for CATSRVRGYTDTQYF. The chain joins TRBV15 to TRBJ2-3, with D possibly matching TRBD2 (6 bases). The V end was cut by 1 base, the J end by 2 bases, with 10 bases between. The CDR3 is made up of 15 amino acids. Germline assignment: CDR1 LNHNV and CDR2 YYDKDF (reference sequence).

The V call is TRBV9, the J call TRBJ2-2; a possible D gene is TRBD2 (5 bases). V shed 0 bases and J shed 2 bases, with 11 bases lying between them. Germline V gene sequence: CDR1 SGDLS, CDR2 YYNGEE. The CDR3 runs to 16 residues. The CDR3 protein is CASSVGGSDNTGELFF. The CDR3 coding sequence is TGTGCCAGCAGCGTAGGGGGTAGCGATAACACCGGGGAGCTGTTTTTT.

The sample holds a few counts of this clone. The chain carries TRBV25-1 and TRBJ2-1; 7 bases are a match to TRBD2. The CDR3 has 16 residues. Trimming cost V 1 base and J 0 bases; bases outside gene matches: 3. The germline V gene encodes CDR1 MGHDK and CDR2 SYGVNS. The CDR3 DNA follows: TGTGCCAGCAGTGAATCGAGGACTAGCTCCTACAATGAGCAGTTCTTC. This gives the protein CASSESRTSSYNEQFF.

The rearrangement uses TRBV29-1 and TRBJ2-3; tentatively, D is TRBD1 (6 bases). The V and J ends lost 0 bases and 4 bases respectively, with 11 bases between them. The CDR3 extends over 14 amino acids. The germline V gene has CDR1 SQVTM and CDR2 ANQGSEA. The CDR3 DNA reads TGCAGCGTTGAAGATCCTGGGGGCGCAGATACGCAGTATTTT. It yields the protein CSVEDPGGADTQYF.

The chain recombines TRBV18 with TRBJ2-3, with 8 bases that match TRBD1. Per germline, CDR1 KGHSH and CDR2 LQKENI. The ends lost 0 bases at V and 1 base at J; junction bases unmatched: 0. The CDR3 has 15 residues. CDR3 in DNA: TGTGCCAGCTCACCACCGGGACAGGGCACAGATACGCAGTATTTT. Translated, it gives CASSPPGQGTDTQYF.

The CDR3 spells CASSLSRGTDTQYF. CDR3 coding DNA: TGCGCCAGCAGCCTATCGAGGGGCACAGATACGCAGTATTTT. V is TRBV5-1 and J is TRBJ2-3; D possibly corresponds to TRBD2 (5 bases). The germline V gene encodes CDR1 SGHRS and CDR2 YFSETQ. This CDR3 contains 14 residues. The V end lost 4 bases, the J end lost 1 base, and 10 bases lay between the germline ends. Variable domain in full (rest from reference TRBV5-1 and TRBJ2-3): KAGVTQTPRYLIKTRGQQVTLSCSPISGHRSVSWYQQTPGQGLQFLFEYFSETQRNKGNFPGRFSGRQFSNSRSEMNVSTLELGDSALYLCASSLSRGTDTQYFGPGTRLTVL.

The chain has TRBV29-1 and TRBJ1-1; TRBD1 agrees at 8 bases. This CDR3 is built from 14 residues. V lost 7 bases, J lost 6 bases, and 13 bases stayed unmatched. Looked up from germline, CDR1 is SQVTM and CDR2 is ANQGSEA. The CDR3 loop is CSAGGLESISEAFF. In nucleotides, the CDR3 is TGCAGCGCAGGGGGCCTGGAGTCAATCTCTGAAGCTTTCTTT.

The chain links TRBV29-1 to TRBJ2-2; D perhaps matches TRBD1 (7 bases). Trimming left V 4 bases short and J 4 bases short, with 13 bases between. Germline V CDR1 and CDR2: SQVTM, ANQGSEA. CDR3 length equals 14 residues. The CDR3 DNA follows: TGCAGCGTTGTGCAGGGGGGAACCACCGGGGAGCTGTTTTTT. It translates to CSVVQGGTTGELFF.

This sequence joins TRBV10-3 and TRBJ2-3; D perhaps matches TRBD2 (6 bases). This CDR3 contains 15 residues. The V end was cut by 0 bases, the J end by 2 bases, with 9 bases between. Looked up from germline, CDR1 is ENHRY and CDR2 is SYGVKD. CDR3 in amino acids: CAISESGGITDTQYF. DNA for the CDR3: TGTGCCATCAGTGAGTCCGGGGGAATCACAGATACGCAGTATTTT.

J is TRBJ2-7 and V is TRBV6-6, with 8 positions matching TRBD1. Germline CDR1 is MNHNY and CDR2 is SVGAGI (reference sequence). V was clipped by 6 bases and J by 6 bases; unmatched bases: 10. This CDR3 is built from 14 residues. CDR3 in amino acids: CASSSYGQGAEQYF. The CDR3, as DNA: TGTGCCAGCAGCAGTTACGGGCAGGGGGCCGAGCAGTACTTC.

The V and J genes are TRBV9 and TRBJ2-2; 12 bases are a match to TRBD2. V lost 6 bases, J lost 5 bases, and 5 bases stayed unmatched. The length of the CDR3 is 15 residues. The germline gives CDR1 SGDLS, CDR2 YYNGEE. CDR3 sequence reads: CASTRTSGATGELFF. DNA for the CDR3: TGTGCCAGCACCCGGACTAGCGGGGCGACCGGGGAGCTGTTTTTT.

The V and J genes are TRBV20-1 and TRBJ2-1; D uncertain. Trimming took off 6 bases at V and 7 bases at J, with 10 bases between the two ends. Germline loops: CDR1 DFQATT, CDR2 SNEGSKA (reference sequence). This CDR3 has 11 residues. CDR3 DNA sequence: TGCAGTGCGCCGTCGTCAAATGAGCAGTTCTTC. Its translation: CSAPSSNEQFF.

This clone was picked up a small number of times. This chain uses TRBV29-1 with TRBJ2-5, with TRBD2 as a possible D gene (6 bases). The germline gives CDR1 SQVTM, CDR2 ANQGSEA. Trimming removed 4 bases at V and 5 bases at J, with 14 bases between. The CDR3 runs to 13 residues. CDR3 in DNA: TGCAGCGTTGTGGTACTAGCCGGGGAGACCCAGTACTTC. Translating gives CSVVVLAGETQYF.

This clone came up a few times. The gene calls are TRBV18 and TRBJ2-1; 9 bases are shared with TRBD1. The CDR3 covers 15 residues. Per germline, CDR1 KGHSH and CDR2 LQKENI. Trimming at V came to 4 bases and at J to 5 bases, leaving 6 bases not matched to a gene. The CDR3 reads CASSLGTGQNNEQFF. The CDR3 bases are TGTGCCAGCTCACTCGGGACAGGGCAAAACAATGAGCAGTTCTTC.

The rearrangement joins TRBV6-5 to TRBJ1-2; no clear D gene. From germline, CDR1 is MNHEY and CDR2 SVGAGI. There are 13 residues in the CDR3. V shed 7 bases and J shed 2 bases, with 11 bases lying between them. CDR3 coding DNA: TGTGCCAGCACCCTGGGGTTCAACTATGGCTACACCTTC. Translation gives CASTLGFNYGYTF.

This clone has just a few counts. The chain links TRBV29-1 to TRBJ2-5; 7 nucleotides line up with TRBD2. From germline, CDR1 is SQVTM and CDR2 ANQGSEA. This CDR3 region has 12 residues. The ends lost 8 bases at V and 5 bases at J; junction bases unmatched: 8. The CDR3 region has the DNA TGCAGCTTCCGCGGGGGAGGGGAGACCCAGTACTTC. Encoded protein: CSFRGGGETQYF.